This T cell receptor beta chain was captured by sequencing in a study of vaccination and CD4 T cells after COVID-19. Study-wide context: Participants were administered two doses of either the BNT162b2 or the mRNA-1273 vaccine.

With respect to this clonotype: The antigen remains undetermined.

Sequenced with the Oncomine TCR Beta short-read assay was DNA taken from cultured CD4+ T cells. In TCRdb, the PCR reads were re-called with MiXCR into one record per CDR3 protein. The sample comprises about 20,000 distinct CDR3 sequences, roughly two fifths of which are singletons, and around 7.7% rests with the top ten. Stated treatment: roughly 10-day PBMC culture with coronavirus spike peptide pools or control peptides (ViraFEST assay). Germline CDR1 SQVTM, CDR2 ANQGSEA. The V end was cut by 4 bases, the J end by 7 bases, with 14 bases between. CDR3 length equals 12 residues. The sequencing used CD4+ T cells from blood, cultured in vitro, collected after SARS-CoV-2 vaccination. V gene TRBV29-1 combines with J gene TRBJ2-7; D call uncertain. The source is a human donor who had recovered from COVID-19. CDR3 bases: TGCAGCGTTGGGCTGGGCCTAGGAGAGCAGTACTTC. This encodes CSVGLGLGEQYF.